A selection of T cell receptor beta chains follows, all from one sample in a study of technical replicates of blood from several donors. The table came from immunoSEQ multiplex PCR; TCRdb's copy has only in-frame clones and leaves some out. Among around 80,000 clones listed, 85% to 95% were seen once. Sample: T cells isolated from PBMCs. These receptors were collected from a human donor in good health. Both conserved end residues are part of each CDR3. The D gene is left open where the match is weak. A row's size may be missing; if present it is once, few, many or a size class.

D gene: .
V gene: TRBV15
clone size: .
J gene: TRBJ1-4
CDR3 protein: CATSRVGQINEKLFF
CDR3 DNA: TGTGCCACCAGCAGAGTCGGACAGATTAATGAAAAACTGTTTTTT

D gene: TRBD1
V gene: TRBV5-1
clone size: .
J gene: TRBJ2-2
CDR3 protein: CATKTGTENTGELFF
CDR3 DNA: TGCGCCACCAAGACGGGGACAGAGAACACCGGGGAGCTGTTTTTT

D gene: TRBD1
V gene: TRBV5-6
clone size: .
J gene: TRBJ1-5
CDR3 protein: CASSLGQGYQPQHF
CDR3 DNA: TGTGCCAGCAGCTTGGGACAGGGGTATCAGCCCCAGCATTTT

D gene: .
V gene: TRBV6-1
clone size: .
J gene: TRBJ1-6
CDR3 protein: CASSQGQPRDGSPLHF
CDR3 DNA: TGTGCCAGCAGTCAAGGACAGCCAAGGGATGGATCACCCCTCCACTTT

D gene: .
V gene: TRBV23-1
clone size: .
J gene: TRBJ1-2
CDR3 protein: CASIPPAGNYGYTF
CDR3 DNA: TGCGCCAGCATACCCCCGGCAGGCAACTATGGCTACACCTTC

D gene: .
V gene: TRBV11-3
clone size: .
J gene: TRBJ1-1
CDR3 protein: CASSLVRATEAFF
CDR3 DNA: TGTGCCAGCAGCTTAGTCAGGGCCACTGAAGCTTTCTTT

D gene: .
V gene: TRBV29-1
clone size: .
J gene: TRBJ1-1
CDR3 protein: CSVRSLRENTEAFF
CDR3 DNA: TGCAGCGTTAGATCCTTGCGCGAGAACACTGAAGCTTTCTTT

D gene: .
V gene: TRBV4-1
clone size: .
J gene: TRBJ2-7
CDR3 protein: CASSQDRGSYEQYF
CDR3 DNA: TGCGCCAGCAGCCAAGATCGGGGTTCCTACGAGCAGTACTTC

D gene: TRBD1
V gene: TRBV25-1
clone size: .
J gene: TRBJ1-5
CDR3 protein: CASSGQGEGGPWAQPQHF
CDR3 DNA: TGTGCCAGCAGTGGACAGGGAGAAGGCGGTCCGTGGGCTCAGCCCCAGCATTTT

D gene: .
V gene: TRBV7-9
clone size: once
J gene: TRBJ2-2
CDR3 protein: CASSSPSSGELFF
CDR3 DNA: TGTGCCAGCAGCTCCCCCTCCTCCGGGGAGCTGTTTTTT

D gene: .
V gene: TRBV27
clone size: .
J gene: TRBJ1-1
CDR3 protein: CASSSQGNTEAFF
CDR3 DNA: TGTGCCAGCAGTTCCCAGGGGAACACTGAAGCTTTCTTT

D gene: .
V gene: TRBV7-9
clone size: .
J gene: TRBJ2-1
CDR3 protein: CASSNREKAYNEQFF
CDR3 DNA: TGTGCCAGCAGCAACCGGGAGAAAGCCTACAATGAGCAGTTCTTC

D gene: TRBD1
V gene: TRBV7-9
clone size: once
J gene: TRBJ1-1
CDR3 protein: CASSTKPIDRATEAFF
CDR3 DNA: TGTGCCAGCAGCACCAAGCCGATTGACAGGGCAACTGAAGCTTTCTTT

D gene: TRBD1
V gene: TRBV7-9
clone size: .
J gene: TRBJ1-1
CDR3 protein: CASSSRTGANTEAFF
CDR3 DNA: TGTGCCAGCAGCTCTCGTACAGGGGCTAACACTGAAGCTTTCTTT

D gene: .
V gene: TRBV5-1
clone size: .
J gene: TRBJ2-1
CDR3 protein: CASSLEVRNNEQFF
CDR3 DNA: TGCGCCAGCAGCTTGGAAGTCAGGAACAATGAGCAGTTCTTC

D gene: TRBD2
V gene: TRBV5-1
clone size: .
J gene: TRBJ2-1
CDR3 protein: CASSPGGGGNEQFF
CDR3 DNA: TGCGCCAGCAGCCCGGGAGGGGGGGGGAATGAGCAGTTCTTC

D gene: .
V gene: TRBV27
clone size: .
J gene: TRBJ2-2
CDR3 protein: CASDPVGPPGASGTGELFF
CDR3 DNA: TGTGCCAGCGACCCGGTGGGGCCTCCTGGGGCGAGCGGGACCGGGGAGCTGTTTTTT

D gene: .
V gene: TRBV6-5
clone size: .
J gene: TRBJ2-7
CDR3 protein: CASSYSGGAPYEQYF
CDR3 DNA: TGTGCCAGCAGTTACTCAGGCGGGGCGCCCTACGAGCAGTACTTC

D gene: .
V gene: TRBV12-5
clone size: .
J gene: TRBJ1-1
CDR3 protein: CASARENTEAFF
CDR3 DNA: TGTGCTAGTGCCCGAGAGAACACTGAAGCTTTCTTT

D gene: TRBD2
V gene: TRBV10-2
clone size: .
J gene: TRBJ2-3
CDR3 protein: CASSDPLEREARLNTDTQYF
CDR3 DNA: TGCGCCAGCAGTGACCCCCTAGAGCGGGAGGCCCGATTAAACACAGATACGCAGTATTTT

D gene: .
V gene: TRBV29-1
clone size: .
J gene: TRBJ2-1
CDR3 protein: CSVSGDPYNEQFF
CDR3 DNA: TGCAGCGTTTCGGGAGATCCGTACAATGAGCAGTTCTTC

D gene: TRBD1
V gene: TRBV6-1
clone size: .
J gene: TRBJ1-2
CDR3 protein: CASIRTGIYGYTF
CDR3 DNA: TGTGCCAGCATCCGGACAGGTATCTATGGCTACACCTTC

D gene: .
V gene: TRBV6-1
clone size: once
J gene: TRBJ1-6
CDR3 protein: CASQGLGSPLHF
CDR3 DNA: TGTGCCAGCCAGGGCCTAGGGTCACCCCTCCACTTT

D gene: TRBD1
V gene: TRBV5-6
clone size: .
J gene: TRBJ1-2
CDR3 protein: CASSLSGQGFGYTF
CDR3 DNA: TGTGCCAGCAGCTTGTCGGGACAGGGGTTTGGCTACACCTTC

D gene: TRBD1
V gene: TRBV11-3
clone size: .
J gene: TRBJ2-3
CDR3 protein: CASSDRVSTDTQYF
CDR3 DNA: TGTGCCAGCAGCGACAGGGTTTCCACAGATACGCAGTATTTT

D gene: TRBD2
V gene: TRBV29-1
clone size: .
J gene: TRBJ2-3
CDR3 protein: CSVVTSGSTDTQYF
CDR3 DNA: TGCAGCGTTGTGACTAGCGGGAGTACAGATACGCAGTATTTT

D gene: .
V gene: TRBV4-1
clone size: .
J gene: TRBJ1-1
CDR3 protein: CASSQDSGSAMNTEAFF
CDR3 DNA: TGCGCCAGCAGCCAAGATTCCGGTTCTGCCATGAACACTGAAGCTTTCTTT

D gene: .
V gene: TRBV6-5
clone size: .
J gene: TRBJ1-5
CDR3 protein: CASSYLQGQPQHF
CDR3 DNA: TGTGCCAGCAGTTATCTCCAGGGTCAGCCCCAGCATTTT

D gene: .
V gene: TRBV14
clone size: .
J gene: TRBJ2-2
CDR3 protein: CASSQDKITVNTGELFF
CDR3 DNA: TGTGCCAGCAGCCAAGATAAGATTACAGTGAACACCGGGGAGCTGTTTTTT

D gene: .
V gene: TRBV6-5
clone size: .
J gene: TRBJ2-7
CDR3 protein: CASSSHRYEQYF
CDR3 DNA: TGTGCCAGCAGTTCGCATCGGTACGAGCAGTACTTC

D gene: .
V gene: TRBV7-8
clone size: .
J gene: TRBJ2-3
CDR3 protein: CASSLETRGLNTQYF
CDR3 DNA: TGTGCCAGCAGCTTAGAAACGCGGGGGCTGAATACGCAGTATTTT

D gene: TRBD1
V gene: TRBV4-1
clone size: .
J gene: TRBJ1-2
CDR3 protein: CASSSEQGARVYGYTF
CDR3 DNA: TGCGCCAGCAGCTCAGAACAGGGGGCGCGTGTCTATGGCTACACCTTC

D gene: .
V gene: TRBV11-2
clone size: .
J gene: TRBJ2-7
CDR3 protein: CASSLVPGYEQYF
CDR3 DNA: TGTGCCAGCAGCTTAGTTCCCGGCTACGAGCAGTACTTC

D gene: TRBD1
V gene: TRBV7-9
clone size: .
J gene: TRBJ2-2
CDR3 protein: CASSFGTGDTGELFF
CDR3 DNA: TGTGCCAGCAGCTTTGGGACAGGGGACACCGGGGAGCTGTTTTTT

D gene: .
V gene: TRBV28
clone size: .
J gene: TRBJ2-2
CDR3 protein: CATKRQTSGTGELFF
CDR3 DNA: TGTGCCACCAAGCGACAGACGAGTGGCACCGGGGAGCTGTTTTTT

D gene: .
V gene: TRBV6-1
clone size: once
J gene: TRBJ2-3
CDR3 protein: CASHQVLDTDTQYF
CDR3 DNA: TGTGCCAGCCATCAGGTCCTCGACACAGATACGCAGTATTTT

D gene: TRBD1
V gene: TRBV14
clone size: .
J gene: TRBJ1-1
CDR3 protein: CASSRQGSSVGAFF
CDR3 DNA: TGTGCCAGCAGCCGACAGGGGTCCTCCGTCGGAGCTTTCTTT

D gene: .
V gene: TRBV19
clone size: .
J gene: TRBJ1-5
CDR3 protein: CASTYGQPYSNQPQHF
CDR3 DNA: TGTGCCAGTACCTACGGACAGCCTTATAGCAATCAGCCCCAGCATTTT

D gene: TRBD1
V gene: TRBV5-8
clone size: .
J gene: TRBJ2-1
CDR3 protein: CASSWDRESSYNEQFF
CDR3 DNA: TGTGCCAGCAGCTGGGACAGGGAGAGCTCCTACAATGAGCAGTTCTTC

D gene: TRBD2
V gene: TRBV27
clone size: .
J gene: TRBJ2-3
CDR3 protein: CASSGTSGSLIVTDTQYF
CDR3 DNA: TGTGCCAGCAGTGGGACTAGCGGGAGCTTAATTGTCACAGATACGCAGTATTTT

D gene: TRBD2
V gene: TRBV5-4
clone size: .
J gene: TRBJ2-3
CDR3 protein: CASSFLAGLGTDTQYF
CDR3 DNA: TGTGCCAGCAGCTTTCTAGCGGGGTTGGGCACAGATACGCAGTATTTT

D gene: .
V gene: TRBV7-6
clone size: .
J gene: TRBJ2-5
CDR3 protein: CASSPPDQETQYF
CDR3 DNA: TGTGCCAGCAGCCCGCCAGACCAAGAGACCCAGTACTTC

D gene: TRBD1
V gene: TRBV7-2
clone size: .
J gene: TRBJ2-5
CDR3 protein: CASSSTGGAKQETQYF
CDR3 DNA: TGTGCCAGCAGCTCAACAGGGGGCGCGAAACAGGAGACCCAGTACTTC

D gene: .
V gene: TRBV4-2
clone size: .
J gene: TRBJ1-3
CDR3 protein: CASSQEAGSGNTIYF
CDR3 DNA: TGTGCCAGCAGCCAAGAAGCAGGCTCTGGAAACACCATATATTTT

D gene: .
V gene: TRBV14
clone size: .
J gene: TRBJ2-6
CDR3 protein: CASSQGRVAGANVLTF
CDR3 DNA: TGTGCCAGCAGCCAAGGCAGGGTAGCTGGGGCCAACGTCCTGACTTTC

D gene: .
V gene: TRBV25-1
clone size: .
J gene: TRBJ2-1
CDR3 protein: CASSEIQGGFSNEQFF
CDR3 DNA: TGTGCCAGCAGTGAAATCCAGGGAGGTTTTTCCAATGAGCAGTTCTTC

D gene: TRBD1
V gene: TRBV2
clone size: .
J gene: TRBJ2-3
CDR3 protein: CASSEGQGGTDTQYF
CDR3 DNA: TGTGCCAGCAGTGAGGGACAGGGAGGCACAGATACGCAGTATTTT

D gene: TRBD1
V gene: TRBV6-1
clone size: once
J gene: TRBJ1-2
CDR3 protein: CASSAGQFYGYTF
CDR3 DNA: TGTGCCAGCAGTGCGGGACAGTTTTATGGCTACACCTTC

D gene: TRBD2
V gene: TRBV28
clone size: .
J gene: TRBJ2-2
CDR3 protein: CATEGGRITGELFF
CDR3 DNA: TGTGCCACCGAAGGCGGGAGGATCACCGGGGAGCTGTTTTTT

D gene: .
V gene: TRBV7-9
clone size: .
J gene: TRBJ1-3
CDR3 protein: CASREGASSGNTIYF
CDR3 DNA: TGTGCCAGCAGGGAGGGCGCGAGCTCTGGAAACACCATATATTTT

D gene: .
V gene: TRBV2
clone size: few
J gene: TRBJ2-3
CDR3 protein: CASTARVYTDTQYF
CDR3 DNA: TGTGCCAGCACTGCCAGGGTGTACACAGATACGCAGTATTTT

D gene: .
V gene: TRBV5-8
clone size: .
J gene: TRBJ1-6
CDR3 protein: CASSLQGTSPLHF
CDR3 DNA: TGTGCCAGCAGCTTGCAGGGTACCTCACCCCTCCACTTT

D gene: TRBD1
V gene: TRBV7-8
clone size: .
J gene: TRBJ1-1
CDR3 protein: CASSSDRGFEDTEAFF
CDR3 DNA: TGTGCCAGCAGTTCAGACAGGGGGTTTGAGGACACTGAAGCTTTCTTT

D gene: .
V gene: TRBV4-1
clone size: .
J gene: TRBJ1-3
CDR3 protein: CASSQDIAGTGNTIYF
CDR3 DNA: TGCGCCAGCAGCCAAGATATCGCAGGGACTGGAAACACCATATATTTT

D gene: .
V gene: TRBV7-9
clone size: .
J gene: TRBJ2-7
CDR3 protein: CASSLRTDRVYEQYF
CDR3 DNA: TGTGCCAGCAGCTTAAGGACGGACAGAGTCTACGAGCAGTACTTC

D gene: .
V gene: TRBV6-1
clone size: .
J gene: TRBJ1-2
CDR3 protein: CASSEDGAGAVYGYTF
CDR3 DNA: TGTGCCAGCAGTGAAGATGGGGCAGGGGCCGTCTATGGCTACACCTTC

D gene: TRBD1
V gene: TRBV10-3
clone size: .
J gene: TRBJ1-1
CDR3 protein: CAISESPMTGDRVPDTEAFF
CDR3 DNA: TGTGCCATCAGTGAGTCCCCGATGACAGGAGACAGGGTCCCTGACACTGAAGCTTTCTTT

D gene: TRBD1
V gene: TRBV6-1
clone size: .
J gene: TRBJ1-6
CDR3 protein: CASSERGTGNSPLHF
CDR3 DNA: TGTGCCAGCAGCGAGAGGGGGACAGGGAATTCACCCCTCCACTTT